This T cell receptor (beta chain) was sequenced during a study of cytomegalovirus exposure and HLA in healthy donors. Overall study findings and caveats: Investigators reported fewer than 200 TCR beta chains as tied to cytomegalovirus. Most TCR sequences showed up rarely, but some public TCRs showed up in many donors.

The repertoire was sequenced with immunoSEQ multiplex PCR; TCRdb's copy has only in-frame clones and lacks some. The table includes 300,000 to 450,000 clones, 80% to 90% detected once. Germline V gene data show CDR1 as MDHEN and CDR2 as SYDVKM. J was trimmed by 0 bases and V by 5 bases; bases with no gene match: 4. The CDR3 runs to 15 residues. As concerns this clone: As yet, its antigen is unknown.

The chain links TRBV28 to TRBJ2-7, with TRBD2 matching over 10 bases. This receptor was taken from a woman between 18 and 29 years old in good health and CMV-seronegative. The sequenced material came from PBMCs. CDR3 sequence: CASSASGGVSYEQYF. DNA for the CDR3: TGTGCCAGCAGTGCAAGCGGGGGGGTCTCCTACGAGCAGTACTTC.